The 13 T cell receptor beta chains reported below all come from one sample, sequenced in a study of cytomegalovirus exposure and HLA in healthy donors. PCR amplification relied on 60 Vbeta primers (plus 13 Jbeta primers). Produced via immunoSEQ multiplex PCR; TCRdb's table is partial and in-frame only. The table lists 160,000 or so clones, 78% of them singletons. Source material: PBMCs. These receptors were collected from a male donor in good health and CMV-seronegative.

The rearrangement links TRBV19 to TRBJ1-2; perhaps TRBD1 as D (5 bases). The germline V gene encodes CDR1 LNHDA and CDR2 SQIVND (reference sequence). CDR3 length: 15 amino acids. V was pared by 4 bases and J by 1 base, with 13 bases between. The CDR3 nucleotides are TGTGCCAGTAGTACGACCCGACAGTTTAACTATGGCTACACCTTC. It is translated as CASSTTRQFNYGYTF.

The rearrangement joins TRBV5-4 to TRBJ1-2; tentatively, D is TRBD1 (5 bases). Germline CDR1 and CDR2: SGHNT and YYREEE (reference sequence). The length of the CDR3 is 16 residues. V shed 3 bases and J shed 2 bases, with 17 bases lying between them. The CDR3 loop reads CASSSPAGQRNYGYTF. CDR3 nucleotides: TGTGCCAGCAGCTCCCCGGCAGGGCAGAGGAACTATGGCTACACCTTC.

The chain joins TRBV28 to TRBJ2-7; 12 bases fit TRBD2. The CDR3 has 17 residues. Germline loops: CDR1 MDHEN, CDR2 SYDVKM. J lost 3 bases, V lost 6 bases, and 12 bases had no gene match. CDR3 sequence reads: CASRTLTWTSGDYEQYF. In DNA, the CDR3 is TGTGCCAGCAGAACCTTAACCTGGACTAGCGGGGACTACGAGCAGTACTTC. Supplemented by reference TRBV28 and TRBJ2-7, the full variable domain reads DVKVTQSSRYLVKRTGEKVFLECVQDMDHENMFWYRQDPGLGLRLIYFSYDVKMKEKGDIPEGYSVSREKKERFSLILESASTNQTSMYLCASRTLTWTSGDYEQYFGPGTRLTVT.

The rearrangement links TRBV11-3 to TRBJ1-1; 7 bases are shared with TRBD1. The trim removed 5 bases at V and 5 bases at J, leaving 5 bases unmatched. The CDR3 totals 13 residues. Germline-derived CDR1 and CDR2 are SGHNT and YENEEA. For the CDR3, the DNA is TGTGCCAGCAGCCCTCGACAGGGTACTGAAGCTTTCTTT. This encodes CASSPRQGTEAFF.

The rearrangement links TRBV4-2 to TRBJ2-1; no clear D gene. With 3 bases removed from V and 0 bases from J, the gap between germline ends came to 12 bases. The CDR3 contains 16 residues. The germline V gene encodes CDR1 LGHNA and CDR2 YNFKEQ. CDR3 nucleotide sequence: TGTGCCAGCAGCCAGCACGAGCGCGACTCCTACAATGAGCAGTTCTTC. Translated: CASSQHERDSYNEQFF.

Only a few counts were recorded for this clone. J is TRBJ1-2 and V is TRBV27; 8 nucleotides match TRBD1. The V and J ends lost 5 bases and 4 bases, in that order; junction bases with no gene match: 9. The CDR3 runs to 15 residues. Germline V gives CDR1 MNHEY, CDR2 SMNVEV (reference sequence). The CDR3 protein is CASSPTGALPYGYTF. The CDR3 DNA reads as TGTGCCAGCAGTCCGACAGGGGCACTCCCCTATGGCTACACCTTC.

The chain is built from TRBV5-4 and TRBJ2-2; 9 nucleotides match TRBD2. With 0 bases clipped from V and 3 bases from J, the junction kept 9 bases outside the gene matches. Per the germline V gene, CDR1 is SGHNT and CDR2 is YYREEE (reference sequence). CDR3 size: 18 residues. Here the CDR3 DNA reads TGTGCCAGCAGCTTGGTGGGGGCGGGAGGGCCGGACACCGGGGAGCTGTTTTTT. Protein: CASSLVGAGGPDTGELFF.

The genes are TRBV9 and TRBJ2-5; D gene uncertain. This CDR3 spans 15 amino acids. V was cut by 4 bases and J by 0 bases, with 13 bases left in between. Germline V CDR1 and CDR2: SGDLS, YYNGEE. CDR3 amino acids: CASSPSLFNQETQYF. Here the CDR3 DNA reads TGTGCCAGCAGCCCCTCCCTCTTTAACCAAGAGACCCAGTACTTC.

The chain has TRBV6-1 and TRBJ2-3; D is perhaps TRBD2 (6 bases). This CDR3 is 14 amino acids long. The germline V gene encodes CDR1 MNHNS and CDR2 SASEGT. The V end lost 7 bases, the J end lost 5 bases, and 16 bases lay between the germline ends. The CDR3 nucleotides read TGTGCCAGCATTATTAGCGGCCGGGGAGATACGCAGTATTTT. It yields the protein CASIISGRGDTQYF.

The chain has TRBV19 and TRBJ1-1; 7 positions agree with TRBD1. V dropped 5 bases and J dropped 1; count of bases not matched to a gene: 13. In germline, CDR1 is LNHDA, CDR2 SQIVND (reference sequence). The CDR3 is made up of 17 amino acids. The DNA for the CDR3 is TGTGCCAGTAGTTTTGACGCCAGACAGGGCCGGAACACTGAAGCTTTCTTT. Translated: CASSFDARQGRNTEAFF.

V and J are TRBV7-8 and TRBJ1-2, with 7 bases lining up with TRBD1. V was pared by 1 base and J by 5 bases, with 10 bases of the junction left unmatched. The length of the CDR3 is 16 residues. Germline V gene data show CDR1 as SGHVS and CDR2 as FQNEAQ. CDR3: CASSLERQGHLYGYTF. The CDR3 region has the DNA TGTGCCAGCAGCTTAGAAAGACAGGGCCACCTTTATGGCTACACCTTC.

This clone appeared once. This chain links TRBV4-1 with TRBJ2-1, with D hard to call. The CDR3 contains 15 residues. Germline CDR1 MGHRA, CDR2 YSYEKL. Trimming removed 0 bases at V and 8 bases at J, with 14 bases between. CDR3 sequence reads: CASSQEFSGIDEQFF. DNA of the CDR3: TGCGCCAGCAGCCAAGAGTTTTCAGGAATCGATGAGCAGTTCTTC.

The CDR3 nucleotides read TGCGCCAGCAGCTGGGGGGGCTCGGGCTACACCTTC. It yields the protein CASSWGGSGYTF. J is TRBJ1-2 and V is TRBV5-1, with a weak D call TRBD1 (6 bases). Trimming took off 3 bases at V and 8 bases at J, with 11 bases between the two ends. This CDR3 is built from 12 residues. Looked up from germline, CDR1 is SGHRS and CDR2 is YFSETQ. Full variable domain (rest looked up from reference TRBV5-1 and TRBJ1-2): KAGVTQTPRYLIKTRGQQVTLSCSPISGHRSVSWYQQTPGQGLQFLFEYFSETQRNKGNFPGRFSGRQFSNSRSEMNVSTLELGDSALYLCASSWGGSGYTFGSGTRLTVV.